The clone carrying this TCR beta chain has a single count. Using immunoSEQ multiplex PCR, the repertoire was profiled, and TCRdb retains in-frame clones only, with some absent. Of 440,000 or so clones listed, roughly nine tenths were seen once; the top ten hold 1.7%. Germline lookup yields CDR1 ENHRY and CDR2 SYGVKD. The CDR3 is made up of 14 amino acids. V gave up 8 bases and J gave up 3 bases; unmatched junction bases: 4. The data were obtained in a study of Ad26.COV2.S vaccination and SARS-CoV-2 variants. As for the study in general: By the intramuscular route, Ad26.COV2.S was given once, or twice 56 days apart.

The treatment: about 20 received Ad26.COV2.S at low or high dose, single or two shots; several received placebo; per-sample allocation not given. The samples date from day 63 after the first vaccine or placebo injection. Donation was by an adult aged 18-55 years who was in Boston. This TCR derives from a person aged 18-60 years who received the Ad26.COV2.S COVID-19 vaccine or a placebo. Sequenced here: peripheral blood, sampled in a trial of Ad26.COV2.S vaccine versus placebo. V gene TRBV10-3 combines with J gene TRBJ2-2, with 9 bases identical to TRBD1. CDR3 protein: CAIRDREYTGELFF. The CDR3 bases are TGTGCCATCCGGGACAGGGAATACACCGGGGAGCTGTTTTTT.